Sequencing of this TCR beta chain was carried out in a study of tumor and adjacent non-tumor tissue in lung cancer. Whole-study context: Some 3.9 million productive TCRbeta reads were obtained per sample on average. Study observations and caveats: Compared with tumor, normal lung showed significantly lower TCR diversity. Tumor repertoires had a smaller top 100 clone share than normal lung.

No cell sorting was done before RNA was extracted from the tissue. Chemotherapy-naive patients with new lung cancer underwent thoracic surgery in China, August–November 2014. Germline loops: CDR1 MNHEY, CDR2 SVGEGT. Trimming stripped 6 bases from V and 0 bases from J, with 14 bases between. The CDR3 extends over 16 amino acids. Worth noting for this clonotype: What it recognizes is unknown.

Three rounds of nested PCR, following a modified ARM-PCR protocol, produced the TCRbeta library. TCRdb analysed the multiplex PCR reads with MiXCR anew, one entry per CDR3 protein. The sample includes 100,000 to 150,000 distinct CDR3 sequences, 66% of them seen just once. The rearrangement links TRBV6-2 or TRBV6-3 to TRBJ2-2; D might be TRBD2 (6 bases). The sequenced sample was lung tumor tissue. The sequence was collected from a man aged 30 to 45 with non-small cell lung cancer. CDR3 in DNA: TGTGCCAGCAGGGTATATACGGGAGCGAACACCGGGGAGCTGTTTTTT. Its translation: CASRVYTGANTGELFF.